Following are 25 T cell receptor beta chains from one sample sequenced in a study of breast tumors, draining lymph nodes, adjacent tissues. TCRdb ran MiXCR on the multiplex PCR reads and lists one entry per CDR3 protein. The repertoire holds approximately 210,000 distinct CDR3 sequences, with 32% as singletons. Breast cancer patients provided tissue from their axillary draining lymph nodes. Sequencing was performed on axillary lymph node tissue. The origin of the receptors is a female donor with breast cancer. Some clones in this sample may be carry-over from other donors' samples.

This clonotype was recorded at least ten times. The chain links TRBV7-8 to TRBJ1-4, with D perhaps TRBD1 (6 bases). The CDR3 length is 14 residues. From germline, CDR1 is SGHVS and CDR2 FQNEAQ. With 5 bases removed from V and 8 bases from J, the gap between germline ends came to 15 bases. The CDR3 loop reads CASSEGGGGEKLFF. The CDR3 DNA reads TGTGCCAGCAGCGAGGGGGGGGGAGGGGAAAAACTGTTTTTT.

This clonotype has only one observation. Since a much larger clone is just one base distant, this may be a read error. The gene calls are TRBV6-5 and TRBJ2-7; 7 nucleotides match TRBD2. Germline V gene sequence: CDR1 MNHEY, CDR2 SVGAGI. The CDR3 spans 14 residues. The chain's CDR3 is CVSSYLAGEREQYF. In DNA form, the CDR3 reads TGTGTCAGCAGTTACCTGGCGGGAGAGCGCGAGCAGTACTTC.

This clonotype came up many times. V usage is TRBV7-9 and J usage is TRBJ1-4, with D uncertain. From germline, CDR1 is SEHNR and CDR2 FQNEAQ (reference sequence). The CDR3 has 14 amino acids. The V end lost 5 bases, the J end lost 3 bases, and 10 bases lay between the germline ends. CDR3 sequence reads: CASSMTDSNEKLFF. The CDR3 DNA sequence: TGTGCCAGCAGCATGACGGATTCTAATGAAAAACTGTTTTTT.

This clonotype has at least ten counts. The gene calls are TRBV30 and TRBJ2-7, with unresolved D. The CDR3 has 12 residues. Germline V gene data show CDR1 as GTSNPN and CDR2 as SVGIG (reference sequence). With 3 bases removed from V and 4 bases from J, the gap between germline ends came to 10 bases. Here the CDR3 DNA reads TGTGCCTGGAGAGGGATAGGTTACGAGCAGTACTTC. It codes for CAWRGIGYEQYF.

This clonotype was seen just once. The chain uses TRBV12-3 or TRBV12-4 and TRBJ2-5, with a tentative D call TRBD2 (5 bases). The CDR3 sequence is 13 residues long. The V gene lost 3 bases and the J gene lost 7 bases, with 12 bases spanning the gap. In DNA form, the CDR3 reads TGTGCCAGCAGTTTGAGCGGCCCCGGGACCCAGTACTTC. Its translation is CASSLSGPGTQYF.

This clonotype was detected many times. The CDR3 sequence: CASSQSRGTEQFF. Written as DNA, the CDR3 is TGTGCCAGCAGCCAGAGTAGGGGGACTGAGCAGTTCTTC. The chain couples TRBV12-3 or TRBV12-4 to TRBJ2-1; D may be TRBD1 (6 bases). The CDR3 contains 13 residues. V was cut by 6 bases and J by 9 bases, with 15 bases left in between.

The gene calls are TRBV7-2 and TRBJ2-1, with 7 bases that match TRBD1. From germline, CDR1 is SGHTA and CDR2 FQGNSA. CDR3 length: 14 residues. Trimming took 4 bases from V and 7 from J; bases not matched to a gene: 7. The CDR3 here is CASSSPQQGNEQFF. In nucleotides, the CDR3 is TGTGCCAGCAGCTCACCACAACAGGGGAATGAGCAGTTCTTC.

This clonotype was recorded at least ten times. The chain recombines TRBV20-1 with TRBJ1-6; no firm D call. V was trimmed by 3 bases and J by 15 bases, leaving 9 bases between them. Germline CDR1 DFQATT, CDR2 SNEGSKA (reference sequence). This CDR3 spans 10 amino acids. The chain's CDR3 is CSASLNLLHF. The CDR3 DNA follows: TGCAGTGCTAGCTTGAATCTCCTCCACTTT.

This clonotype was observed at least ten times. The genes are TRBV19 and TRBJ2-5; a weak D match, TRBD2 (5 bases). In germline, CDR1 is LNHDA, CDR2 SQIVND (reference sequence). The CDR3 length is 13 residues. Deletions cut 6 bases from V and 2 bases from J, with 10 bases between. The CDR3 DNA is TGTGCCAGTAGGACGCCGGGACAAGAGACCCAGTACTTC. The encoded protein is CASRTPGQETQYF.

The sample holds many counts of this clonotype. V usage is TRBV6-6 and J usage is TRBJ2-3; TRBD2 might be the D (6 bases). The germline V and J ends were trimmed by 5 bases and 6 bases, with 9 bases remaining between them. The germline gives CDR1 MNHNY, CDR2 SVGAGI (reference sequence). This CDR3 has 12 residues. The chain's CDR3 is CASSHREDTQYF. In DNA form, the CDR3 reads TGTGCCAGCAGTCATCGGGAGGATACGCAGTATTTT.

This clonotype was detected many times. This rearrangement joins TRBV19 to TRBJ1-5; D is possibly TRBD1 (6 bases). With 3 bases removed from V and 8 bases from J, the gap between germline ends came to 11 bases. The CDR3 is 13 residues long. Germline lookup yields CDR1 LNHDA and CDR2 SQIVND (reference sequence). CDR3 in amino acids: CASSISRGEPQHF. The CDR3, as DNA: TGTGCCAGTAGTATCTCTAGGGGGGAGCCCCAGCATTTT. Full variable domain (missing parts from reference TRBV19 and TRBJ1-5): DGGITQSPKYLFRKEGQNVTLSCEQNLNHDAMYWYRQDPGQGLRLIYYSQIVNDFQKGDIAEGYSVSREKKESFPLTVTSAQKNPTAFYLCASSISRGEPQHFGDGTRLSIL.

This sequence joins TRBV18 and TRBJ2-1; 8 nucleotides align to TRBD2. Germline V gene sequence: CDR1 KGHSH, CDR2 LQKENI. With 3 bases clipped from V and 4 bases from J, the junction kept 2 bases outside the gene matches. This CDR3 has 14 amino acids. CDR3 loop: CASSPQRGYNEQFF. CDR3 DNA sequence: TGTGCCAGCTCACCTCAGCGGGGGTACAATGAGCAGTTCTTC.

This clonotype was seen ten or more times. This chain joins TRBV4-2 and TRBJ2-2, with 10 nucleotides matching TRBD2. With V trimmed by 4 bases and J by 7 bases, 6 bases remained unmatched. Germline-derived CDR1 and CDR2 are LGHNA and YNFKEQ. The CDR3 is made up of 15 amino acids. CDR3 sequence (DNA): TGTGCCAGCAGCCCTCTAGCGGGAGTGAGCGGGGAGCTGTTTTTT. Amino acids: CASSPLAGVSGELFF.

In regard to this clonotype: A junction boundary mismatches the germline segment, possibly from a read error. The chain has TRBV20-1 and TRBJ2-2; maybe TRBD2 (5 bases). CDR1 is DFQATT, CDR2 SNEGSKA, per germline (reference sequence). This CDR3 is built from 10 residues. The CDR3 region is CSASTGELFF. The CDR3 bases are TGCAGTGCTAGCACCGGGGAGCTGTTCTTT.

Comment on this clonotype: Since a much larger clone is just one base distant, this may be a read error. The rearrangement uses TRBV11-2 and TRBJ2-7; D possibly corresponds to TRBD1 (5 bases). The V end was cut by 2 bases, the J end by 1 base, with 24 bases between. CDR1 and CDR2 from the germline V gene are SGHAT and FQNNGV. This CDR3 contains 19 residues. The CDR3 protein is CASSLHITTGWGTSYEQYF. CDR3 DNA: TGTGCCAGCAGCTTACATATCACTACCGGGTGGGGCACGTCCTACGAGCAGTACTTC.

This clonotype was counted at least ten times. The germline gene is not matched at one end of the junction; a read error may be the cause. The chain joins TRBV7-7 to TRBJ2-1; TRBD2 matches at 8 bases. CDR1 SSHAT and CDR2 FNYEAQ come from the germline V gene (reference sequence). This CDR3 comprises 15 residues. The DNA of the CDR3 is TGTGCTAGCAGCTCAGGTAGCGGGACGCGCAATGAGCAGTTCTTC. Translating gives CASSSGSGTRNEQFF.

This chain connects TRBV2 to TRBJ2-7; D may match TRBD1 or TRBD2 (7 bases each). Germline lookup yields CDR1 SNHLY and CDR2 FYNNEI. The CDR3 sequence is 14 residues long. Trimming pared 6 bases from V and 5 bases from J, leaving 17 bases between. The CDR3 region is CASSSNRGGNEQYF. CDR3 coding DNA: TGTGCCAGCAGCTCTAACAGGGGAGGGAACGAGCAGTACTTC.

The table lists this clonotype with many counts. The J gene is TRBJ2-7, the V gene TRBV5-4; TRBD2 agrees at 9 bases. V dropped 2 bases and J dropped 5; count of bases not matched to a gene: 5. The CDR3 has 14 residues. Looked up from germline, CDR1 is SGHNT and CDR2 is YYREEE (reference sequence). CDR3 amino acids: CASSLIAGAHEQYF. CDR3 DNA: TGTGCCAGCAGCTTAATAGCGGGAGCGCACGAGCAGTACTTC.

With regard to this clonotype: A much bigger clone sits one base away, suggesting this may be a read error. This chain uses TRBV28 with TRBJ2-7; 8 nucleotides match TRBD1. Germline assignment: CDR1 MDHEN and CDR2 SYDVKM. The V gene end was trimmed by 7 bases and the J gene end by 6 bases; junction bases not matched to a gene: 14. This CDR3 has 15 residues. The chain's CDR3 is CASTKTDRVNVEQYF. CDR3 coding DNA: TGTGCCAGCACCAAGACGGACAGGGTAAATGTCGAGCAGTACTTC.

Concerning this clonotype: A much larger clone lies one base from this, so it may be a read error. The CDR3 here is CASNHKGRGEQYF. The CDR3 bases are TGTGCCAGTAACCACAAGGGTCGGGGTGAGCAGTACTTC. The chain combines TRBV6-6 with TRBJ2-7; weak D call: TRBD2 (5 bases). Germline V gene sequence: CDR1 MNHNY, CDR2 SVGAGI (reference sequence). CDR3 length equals 13 residues. V gave up 9 bases and J gave up 7 bases, with 19 bases separating them.

This clonotype was seen many times. The rearrangement joins TRBV28 to TRBJ2-5; D may be TRBD1 (5 bases). CDR1 and CDR2 from the germline V gene are MDHEN and SYDVKM. With 5 bases removed from V and 2 bases from J, the gap between germline ends came to 12 bases. The CDR3 runs to 14 residues. CDR3 loop: CASSSARGQETQYF. Here the CDR3 DNA reads TGTGCCAGCAGTAGTGCAAGGGGACAAGAGACCCAGTACTTC. Full variable domain (rest looked up from reference TRBV28 and TRBJ2-5): DVKVTQSSRYLVKRTGEKVFLECVQDMDHENMFWYRQDPGLGLRLIYFSYDVKMKEKGDIPEGYSVSREKKERFSLILESASTNQTSMYLCASSSARGQETQYFGPGTRLLVL.

This clonotype was counted ten times or more. This rearrangement joins TRBV6-6 to TRBJ1-2, with 8 positions matching TRBD1. This CDR3 is built from 13 residues. Germline CDR1 reads MNHNY; CDR2 reads SVGAGI (reference sequence). Trimming cost V 6 bases and J 8 bases; bases outside gene matches: 8. The CDR3 DNA sequence: TGTGCCAGCAGCCCCGGGACAGGTCTCGGCTACACCTTC. Protein product: CASSPGTGLGYTF.

About this clonotype itself: A much more abundant neighbour one base away suggests this may be a read error. J is TRBJ1-5 and V is TRBV25-1; 8 positions match TRBD1. Germline V gene data show CDR1 as MGHDK and CDR2 as SYGVNS. This CDR3 has 13 residues. Trimming removed 11 bases from V and 7 bases from J; junction bases left unmatched: 10. The CDR3 is CAGTAGGTQPQHF. CDR3 in DNA: TGTGCCGGTACCGCAGGGGGCACCCAGCCCCAGCATTTT. The entire variable domain, with the rest obtained from reference TRBV25-1 and TRBJ1-5, is as follows: EADIYQTPRYLVIGTGKKITLECSQTMGHDKMYWYQQDPGMELHLIHYSYGVNSTEKGDLSSESTVSRIRTEHFPLTLESARPSHTSQYLCAGTAGGTQPQHFGDGTRLSIL.

This clonotype was found many times. The V call is TRBV5-1, the J call TRBJ2-3; TRBD2 matches 9 bases. Trimming took 2 bases from V and 9 from J; bases not matched to a gene: 10. The CDR3 extends over 15 amino acids. The germline V gene encodes CDR1 SGHRS and CDR2 YFSETQ. CDR3 residues: CASSLSSGTGGTQYF. The CDR3 DNA is TGCGCCAGCAGCTTATCTAGCGGGACGGGCGGGACGCAGTATTTT. Looking up the rest from reference TRBV5-1 and TRBJ2-3 gives the full variable domain: KAGVTQTPRYLIKTRGQQVTLSCSPISGHRSVSWYQQTPGQGLQFLFEYFSETQRNKGNFPGRFSGRQFSNSRSEMNVSTLELGDSALYLCASSLSSGTGGTQYFGPGTRLTVL.

This clonotype was picked up many times. In DNA form, the CDR3 reads TGTGCCAGCAGCCTAACGCAGGGGGTTTCTAATGAAAAACTGTTTTTT. Residues: CASSLTQGVSNEKLFF. The rearrangement links TRBV11-2 to TRBJ1-4; 7 bases fit TRBD1. This CDR3 is 16 amino acids long. Germline V gives CDR1 SGHAT, CDR2 FQNNGV. Losses at the gene ends were 5 bases for V and 3 bases for J; bases not matched to a gene: 9. Full variable domain (outside the CDR3, taken from reference TRBV11-2 and TRBJ1-4): EAGVAQSPRYKIIEKRQSVAFWCNPISGHATLYWYQQILGQGPKLLIQFQNNGVVDDSQLPKDRFSAERLKGVDSTLKIQPAKLEDSAVYLCASSLTQGVSNEKLFFGSGTQLSVL.